This T cell receptor beta chain was retrieved from a study of T cell repertoires in cytomegalovirus infection. About the research overall: Recently described HLA-C-restricted plus well-studied HLA-B-restricted CMV epitopes were used. CMV infection together with matching HLA type was indicated by public TCR beta signatures.

Points from the study as a whole: The cumulative frequency of public TCR beta families distinguished individuals who carried CMV together with the relevant HLA. What dominated the ex vivo response were HLA-C-restricted CMV-specific TCR beta clonotypes.

TCRdb redid the calling of the reads with MiXCR, one entry per CDR3 protein. In the table there are 95,000 to 120,000 distinct CDR3 sequences, 30% of which are singletons. The CDR3 consists of 15 residues. Germline CDR1 is LNHDA and CDR2 is SQIVND (reference sequence). Trimming removed 0 bases at V and 8 bases at J, with 16 bases between. This clonotype has only a few counts. Its antigen is as yet unknown. This specimen consisted of CD8+ T cells from cultured PBMCs, obtained from culture after CMV antigen stimulation. This chain uses TRBV19 with TRBJ1-2; TRBD1 might be the D (6 bases). This TCR came from a human donor in good health (CMV status not recorded). Some clones in this sample may be carry-over from other donors' samples. CDR3 in amino acids: CASSIDWDTAQGYTF. The CDR3 DNA follows: TGTGCCAGTAGTATAGATTGGGACACCGCGCAGGGCTACACCTTC.